The TCR beta chain described here comes from a study of blood T cell repertoires in COVID-19. The overall study: Samples of COVID-19 (acute and convalescent) were obtained from the United States, Italy and Spain. The analysed material was cDNA or gDNA that came from T cells, B-cell-depleted T cells, or PBMCs.

Original processing methods: Amplification from reference gene primers served as the basis for estimated nucleated cell counts. The assay was immunoSEQ multiplex PCR, and TCRdb's table has in-frame clones only and misses some. The V and J calls and clone size are taken from that table; D and trimming were inferred from the DNA. The repertoire includes fewer than 500,000 clones, roughly 90% of them detected once, and approximately 1% sits in the top ten. Donors were grouped by their self-reported clinical history. This TCR derives from a woman under 40 with acute COVID-19. Sequencing used PBMCs or T cells enriched from blood (not recorded which).

The CDR3: CASSPITGDGGYTF. CDR3 in DNA: TGTGCCAGCTCACCGATAACAGGGGACGGTGGCTACACCTTC. The V gene is TRBV18, the J gene TRBJ1-2, with TRBD1 matching over 7 bases. There are 14 residues in the CDR3. The V and J ends lost 3 bases and 7 bases, in that order; junction bases with no gene match: 8. Germline V lookup: CDR1 KGHSH, CDR2 LQKENI.